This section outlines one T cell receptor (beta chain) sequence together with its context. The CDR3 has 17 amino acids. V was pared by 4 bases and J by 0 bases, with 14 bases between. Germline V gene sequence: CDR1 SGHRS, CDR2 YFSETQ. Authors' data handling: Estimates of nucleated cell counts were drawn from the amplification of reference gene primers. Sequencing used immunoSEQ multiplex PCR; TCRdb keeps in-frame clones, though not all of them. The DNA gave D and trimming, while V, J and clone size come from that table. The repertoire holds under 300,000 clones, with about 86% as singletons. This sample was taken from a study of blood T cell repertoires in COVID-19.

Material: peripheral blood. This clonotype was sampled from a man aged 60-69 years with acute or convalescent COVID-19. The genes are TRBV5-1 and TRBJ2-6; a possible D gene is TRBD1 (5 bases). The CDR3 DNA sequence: TGCGCCAGCAGCCCGAGGACAATTCGCTCTGGGGCCAACGTCCTGACTTTC. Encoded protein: CASSPRTIRSGANVLTF.